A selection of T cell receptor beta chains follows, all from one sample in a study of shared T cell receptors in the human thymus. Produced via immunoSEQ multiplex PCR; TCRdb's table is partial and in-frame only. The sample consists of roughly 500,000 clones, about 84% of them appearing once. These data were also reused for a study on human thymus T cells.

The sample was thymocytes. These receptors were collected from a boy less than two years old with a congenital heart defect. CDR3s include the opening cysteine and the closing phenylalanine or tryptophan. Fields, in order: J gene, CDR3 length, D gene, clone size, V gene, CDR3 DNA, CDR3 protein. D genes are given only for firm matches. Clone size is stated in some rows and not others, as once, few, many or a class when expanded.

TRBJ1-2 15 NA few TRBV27 TGTGCCAGCAGTTTGGGCAGGCAGGGTGACTATGGCTACACCTTC CASSLGRQGDYGYTF
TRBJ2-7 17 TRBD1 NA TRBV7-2 TGTGCCAGCAGCCCCAGTTTGACTCCGGGACAGGGCTACGAGCAGTACTTC CASSPSLTPGQGYEQYF
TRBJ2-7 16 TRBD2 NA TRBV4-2 TGTGCCAGCAGCCAAGCGAGCGGGAGGTTCTCCTACGAGCAGTACTTC CASSQASGRFSYEQYF
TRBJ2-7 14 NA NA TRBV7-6 TGTGCCAGCAGCTTAGGGTCTAGTCCCTACGAGCAGTACTTC CASSLGSSPYEQYF
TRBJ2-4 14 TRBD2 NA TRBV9 TGTGCCAGCAGCGTCTCCGGGAGGGCAAACATTCAGTACTTC CASSVSGRANIQYF
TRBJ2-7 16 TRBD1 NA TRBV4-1 TGCGCCAGCAGCCAGGCGGACAGGGGGCAGGTTCACGAGCAGTACTTC CASSQADRGQVHEQYF
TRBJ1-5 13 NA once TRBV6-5 TGTGCCAGCAGTTCACAGGGTAATCAGCCCCAGCATTTT CASSSQGNQPQHF
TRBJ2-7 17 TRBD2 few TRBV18 TGTGCCAGCTCACTATCCCTCCTAGCGGGAGCTTCCTACGAGCAGTACTTC CASSLSLLAGASYEQYF
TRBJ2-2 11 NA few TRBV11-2 TGTGCCAGTCCAGGGGCCGGGGAGCTGTTTTTT CASPGAGELFF
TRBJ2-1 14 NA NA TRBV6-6 TGTGCCAGCAGTTACCGCGGGGACTACAATGAGCAGTTCTTC CASSYRGDYNEQFF
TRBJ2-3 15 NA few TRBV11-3 TGTGCCAGCAGCCCTGACAGTACTAGCACAGATACGCAGTATTTT CASSPDSTSTDTQYF
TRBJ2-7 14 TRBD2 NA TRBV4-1 TGCGCCAGCAGCCTAGAACTAGCGGGATCCGAGCAGTACTTC CASSLELAGSEQYF
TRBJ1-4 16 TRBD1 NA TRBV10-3 TGTGCCATCAGTGACCCTCGACAGGGAGCTAATGAAAAACTGTTTTTT CAISDPRQGANEKLFF
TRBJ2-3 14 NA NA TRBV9 TGTGCCAGCAGCGTAGGAGGAGTCACAGATACGCAGTATTTT CASSVGGVTDTQYF
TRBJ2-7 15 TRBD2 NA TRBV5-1 TGCGCCAGCAGCAGGACTAGTAGGGCCTCCTACGAGCAGTACTTC CASSRTSRASYEQYF